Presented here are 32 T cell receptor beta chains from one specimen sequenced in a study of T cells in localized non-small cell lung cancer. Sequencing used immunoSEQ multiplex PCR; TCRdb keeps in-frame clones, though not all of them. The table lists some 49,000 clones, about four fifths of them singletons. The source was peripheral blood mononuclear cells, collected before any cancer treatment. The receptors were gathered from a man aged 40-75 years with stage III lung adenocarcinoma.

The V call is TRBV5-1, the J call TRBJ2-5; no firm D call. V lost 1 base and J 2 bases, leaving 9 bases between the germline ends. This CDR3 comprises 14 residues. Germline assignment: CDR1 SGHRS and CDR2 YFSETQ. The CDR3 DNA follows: TGCGCCAGCAGCTTGTGGAACAAACAAGAGACCCAGTACTTC. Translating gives CASSLWNKQETQYF.

Here the CDR3 DNA reads TGTGCCAGCAGGTTAGGGACCGGGGAGCTGTTTTTT. Translated: CASRLGTGELFF. This chain links TRBV2 with TRBJ2-2, with D unresolved. This CDR3 has 12 residues. The germline V gene has CDR1 SNHLY and CDR2 FYNNEI. The germline V and J ends were trimmed by 6 bases and 5 bases, with 7 bases remaining between them. Drawing the rest from reference TRBV2 and TRBJ2-2, the complete variable domain is EPEVTQTPSHQVTQMGQEVILRCVPISNHLYFYWYRQILGQKVEFLVSFYNNEISEKSEIFDDQFSVERPDGSNFTLKIRSTKLEDSAMYFCASRLGTGELFFGEGSRLTVL.

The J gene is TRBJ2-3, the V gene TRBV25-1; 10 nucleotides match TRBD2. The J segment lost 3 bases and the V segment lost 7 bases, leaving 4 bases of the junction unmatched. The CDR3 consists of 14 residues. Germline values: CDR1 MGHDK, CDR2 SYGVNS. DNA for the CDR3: TGTGCCAGCACGGGAGCGGGGGGGACAGATACGCAGTATTTT. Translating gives CASTGAGGTDTQYF.

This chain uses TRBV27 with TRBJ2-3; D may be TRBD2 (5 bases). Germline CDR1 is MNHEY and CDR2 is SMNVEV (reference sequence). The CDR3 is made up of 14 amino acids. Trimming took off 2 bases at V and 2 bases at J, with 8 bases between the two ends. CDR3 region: CASSLRRVTDTQYF. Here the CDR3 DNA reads TGTGCCAGCAGTTTAAGGCGGGTCACAGATACGCAGTATTTT.

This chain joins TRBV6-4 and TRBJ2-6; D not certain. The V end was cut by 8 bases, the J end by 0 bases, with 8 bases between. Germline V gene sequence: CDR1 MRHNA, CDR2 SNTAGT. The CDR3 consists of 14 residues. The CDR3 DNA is TGTGCCAGCCGAGAGTACTCTGGGGCCAACGTCCTGACTTTC. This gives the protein CASREYSGANVLTF.

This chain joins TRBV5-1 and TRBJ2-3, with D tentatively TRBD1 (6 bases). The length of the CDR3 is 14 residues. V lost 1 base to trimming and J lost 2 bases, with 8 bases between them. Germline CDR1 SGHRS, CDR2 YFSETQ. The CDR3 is CASSLTGTTDTQYF. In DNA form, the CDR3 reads TGCGCCAGCAGCTTGACAGGGACCACAGATACGCAGTATTTT. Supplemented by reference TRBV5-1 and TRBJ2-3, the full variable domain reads KAGVTQTPRYLIKTRGQQVTLSCSPISGHRSVSWYQQTPGQGLQFLFEYFSETQRNKGNFPGRFSGRQFSNSRSEMNVSTLELGDSALYLCASSLTGTTDTQYFGPGTRLTVL.

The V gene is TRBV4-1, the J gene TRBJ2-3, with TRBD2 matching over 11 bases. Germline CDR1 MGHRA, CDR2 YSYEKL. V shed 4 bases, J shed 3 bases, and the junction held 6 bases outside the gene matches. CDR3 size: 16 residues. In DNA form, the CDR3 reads TGCGCCAGCAGCCGTACATCTAGCGGGGGGACAGATACGCAGTATTTT. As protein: CASSRTSSGGTDTQYF.

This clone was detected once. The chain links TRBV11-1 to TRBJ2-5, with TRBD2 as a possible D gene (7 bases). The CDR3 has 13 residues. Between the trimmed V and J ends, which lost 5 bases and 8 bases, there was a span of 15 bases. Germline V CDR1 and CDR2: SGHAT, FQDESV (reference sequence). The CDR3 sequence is CASSQGGGVTQYF. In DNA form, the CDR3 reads TGTGCCAGCAGCCAGGGAGGGGGGGTAACCCAGTACTTC. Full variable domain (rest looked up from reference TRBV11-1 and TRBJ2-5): EAEVAQSPRYKITEKSQAVAFWCDPISGHATLYWYRQILGQGPELLVQFQDESVVDDSQLPKDRFSAERLKGVDSTLKIQPAELGDSAMYLCASSQGGGVTQYFGPGTRLLVL.

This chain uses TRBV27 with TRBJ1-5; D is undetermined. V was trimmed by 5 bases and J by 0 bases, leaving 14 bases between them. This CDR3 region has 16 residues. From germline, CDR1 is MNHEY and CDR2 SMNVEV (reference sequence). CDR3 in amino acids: CASSNRVLNSNQPQHF. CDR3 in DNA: TGTGCCAGCAGTAATAGGGTCCTTAATAGCAATCAGCCCCAGCATTTT.

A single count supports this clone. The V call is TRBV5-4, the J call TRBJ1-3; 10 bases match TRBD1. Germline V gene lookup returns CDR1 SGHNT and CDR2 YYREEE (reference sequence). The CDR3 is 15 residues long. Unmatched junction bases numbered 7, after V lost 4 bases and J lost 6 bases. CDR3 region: CASSLDGTGANTIYF. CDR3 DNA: TGTGCCAGCAGCCTGGACGGGACAGGGGCAAACACCATATATTTT. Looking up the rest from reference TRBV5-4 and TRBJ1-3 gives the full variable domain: ETGVTQSPTHLIKTRGQQVTLRCSSQSGHNTVSWYQQALGQGPQFIFQYYREEENGRGNFPPRFSGLQFPNYSSELNVNALELDDSALYLCASSLDGTGANTIYFGEGSWLTVV.

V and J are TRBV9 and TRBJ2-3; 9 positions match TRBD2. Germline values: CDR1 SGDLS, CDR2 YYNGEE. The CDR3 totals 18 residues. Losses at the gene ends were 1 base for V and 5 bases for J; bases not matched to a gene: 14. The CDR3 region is CASSVSRGGAAGRDTQYF. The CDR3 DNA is TGTGCCAGCAGCGTAAGTCGCGGGGGGGCCGCGGGACGAGATACGCAGTATTTT.

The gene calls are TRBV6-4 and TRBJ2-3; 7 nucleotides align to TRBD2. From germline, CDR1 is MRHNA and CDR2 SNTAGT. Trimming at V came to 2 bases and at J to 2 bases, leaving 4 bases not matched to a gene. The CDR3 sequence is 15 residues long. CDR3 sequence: CASSDTGGFTDTQYF. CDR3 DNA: TGTGCCAGCAGTGACACGGGGGGTTTCACAGATACGCAGTATTTT.

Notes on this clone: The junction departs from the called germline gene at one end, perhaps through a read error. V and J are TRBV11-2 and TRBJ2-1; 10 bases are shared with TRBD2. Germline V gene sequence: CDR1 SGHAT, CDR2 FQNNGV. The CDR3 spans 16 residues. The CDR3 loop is CASSLEPSGGYNEQFF. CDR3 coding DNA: TGTGCCAGCAGCCTAGAGCCTAGCGGGGGCTACAATGAGCAGTTCTTC. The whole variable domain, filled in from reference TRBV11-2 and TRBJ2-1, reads EAGVAQSPRYKIIEKRQSVAFWCNPISGHATLYWYQQILGQGPKLLIQFQNNGVVDDSQLPKDRFSAERLKGVDSTLKIQPAKLEDSAVYLCASSLEPSGGYNEQFFGPGTRLTVL.

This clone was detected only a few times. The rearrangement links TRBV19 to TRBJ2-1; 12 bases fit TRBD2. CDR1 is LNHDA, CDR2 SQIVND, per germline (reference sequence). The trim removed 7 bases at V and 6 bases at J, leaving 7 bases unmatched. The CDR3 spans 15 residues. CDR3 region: CASTMTSGGINEQFF. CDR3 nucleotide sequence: TGTGCCAGTACCATGACTAGCGGGGGTATCAATGAGCAGTTCTTC.

The CDR3: CASSQTLGRGRGYGYTF. DNA for the CDR3: TGTGCCAGCAGCCAAACCCTAGGAAGGGGGCGCGGCTATGGCTACACCTTC. The V and J genes are TRBV14 and TRBJ1-2, with 7 bases aligning to TRBD1. The CDR3 consists of 17 residues. V trimming: 2 bases; J trimming: 4 bases; junction bases outside the gene matches: 13. From germline, CDR1 is SGHDN and CDR2 FVKESK. Together with reference TRBV14 and TRBJ1-2, the CDR3 gives the full variable domain: EAGVTQFPSHSVIEKGQTVTLRCDPISGHDNLYWYRRVMGKEIKFLLHFVKESKQDESGMPNNRFLAERTGGTYSTLKVQPAELEDSGVYFCASSQTLGRGRGYGYTFGSGTRLTVV.

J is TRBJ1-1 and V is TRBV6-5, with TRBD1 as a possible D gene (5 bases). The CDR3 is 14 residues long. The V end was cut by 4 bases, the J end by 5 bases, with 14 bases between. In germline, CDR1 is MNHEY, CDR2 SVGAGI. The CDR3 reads CASSLDGGGTEAFF. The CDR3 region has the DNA TGTGCCAGCAGTTTAGACGGGGGGGGGACTGAAGCTTTCTTT.

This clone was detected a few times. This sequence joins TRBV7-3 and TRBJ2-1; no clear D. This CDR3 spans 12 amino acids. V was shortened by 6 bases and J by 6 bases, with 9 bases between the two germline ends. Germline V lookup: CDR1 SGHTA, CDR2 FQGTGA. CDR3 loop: CASSISANEQFF. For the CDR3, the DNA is TGTGCCAGCAGTATAAGCGCCAATGAGCAGTTCTTC.

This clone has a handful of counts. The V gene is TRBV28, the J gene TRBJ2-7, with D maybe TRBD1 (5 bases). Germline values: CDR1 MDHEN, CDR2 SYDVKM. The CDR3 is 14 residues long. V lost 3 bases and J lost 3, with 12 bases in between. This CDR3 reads CASSFQGWSYEQYF. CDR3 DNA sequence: TGTGCCAGCAGTTTTCAGGGATGGAGCTACGAGCAGTACTTC.

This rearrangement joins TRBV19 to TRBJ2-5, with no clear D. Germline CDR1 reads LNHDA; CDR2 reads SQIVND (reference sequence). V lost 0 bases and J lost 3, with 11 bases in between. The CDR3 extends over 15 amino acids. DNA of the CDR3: TGTGCCAGTAGTATAGATCGGAGAGAGGAAGAGACCCAGTACTTC. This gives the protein CASSIDRREEETQYF.

CDR3: CASKGLANGEQFF. The DNA for the CDR3 is TGTGCCAGCAAAGGACTAGCTAATGGTGAGCAGTTCTTC. The chain combines TRBV6-6 with TRBJ2-1; 8 positions agree with TRBD2. Unmatched junction bases numbered 8, after V lost 7 bases and J lost 9 bases. From germline, CDR1 is MNHNY and CDR2 SVGAGI (reference sequence). This CDR3 is built from 13 residues.

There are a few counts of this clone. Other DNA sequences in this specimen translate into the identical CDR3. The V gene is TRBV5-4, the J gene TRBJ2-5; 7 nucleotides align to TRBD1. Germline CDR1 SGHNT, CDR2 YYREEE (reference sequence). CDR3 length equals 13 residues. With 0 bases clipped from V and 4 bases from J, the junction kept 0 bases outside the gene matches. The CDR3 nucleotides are TGTGCCAGCAGCTTGGGGGACAGAGAGACCCAGTACTTC. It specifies CASSLGDRETQYF.

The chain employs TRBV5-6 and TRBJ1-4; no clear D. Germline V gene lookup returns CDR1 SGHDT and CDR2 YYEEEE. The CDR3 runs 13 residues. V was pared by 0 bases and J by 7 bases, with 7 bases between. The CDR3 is CASSLGNGEKLFF. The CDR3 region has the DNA TGTGCCAGCAGCTTGGGGAATGGTGAAAAACTGTTTTTT.

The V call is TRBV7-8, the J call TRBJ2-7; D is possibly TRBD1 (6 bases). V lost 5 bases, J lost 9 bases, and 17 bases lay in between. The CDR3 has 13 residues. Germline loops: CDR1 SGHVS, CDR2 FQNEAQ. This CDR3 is CASSPISGDGQYF. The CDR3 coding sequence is TGTGCCAGCAGCCCTATATCAGGGGATGGGCAGTACTTC.

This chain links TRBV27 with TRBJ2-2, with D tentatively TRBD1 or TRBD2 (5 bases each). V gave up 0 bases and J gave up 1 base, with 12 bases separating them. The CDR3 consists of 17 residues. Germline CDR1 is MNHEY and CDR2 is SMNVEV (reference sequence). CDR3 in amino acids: CASSLSPGRVNTGELFF. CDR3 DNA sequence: TGTGCCAGCAGTTTATCTCCGGGACGGGTGAACACCGGGGAGCTGTTTTTT.

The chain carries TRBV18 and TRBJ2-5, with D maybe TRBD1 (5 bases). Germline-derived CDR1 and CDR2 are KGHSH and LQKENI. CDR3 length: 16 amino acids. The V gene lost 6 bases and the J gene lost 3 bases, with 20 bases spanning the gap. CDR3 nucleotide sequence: TGTGCCAGCTCGGTTACCGGGCAGGGAAGGGAAGAGACCCAGTACTTC. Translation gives CASSVTGQGREETQYF.

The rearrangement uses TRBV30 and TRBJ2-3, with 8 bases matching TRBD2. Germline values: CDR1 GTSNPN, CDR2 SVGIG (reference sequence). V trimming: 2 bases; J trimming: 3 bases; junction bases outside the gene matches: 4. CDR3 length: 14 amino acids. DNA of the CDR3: TGTGCCTGGAGTTTGCGGGGGGATACAGATACGCAGTATTTT. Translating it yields CAWSLRGDTDTQYF.

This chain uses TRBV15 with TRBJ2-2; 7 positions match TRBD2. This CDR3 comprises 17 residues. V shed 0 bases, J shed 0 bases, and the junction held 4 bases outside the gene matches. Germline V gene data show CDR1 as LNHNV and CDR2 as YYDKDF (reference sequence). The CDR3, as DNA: TGTGCCACCAGCAGAGATCTGGGGGGGGCGAACACCGGGGAGCTGTTTTTT. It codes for CATSRDLGGANTGELFF.

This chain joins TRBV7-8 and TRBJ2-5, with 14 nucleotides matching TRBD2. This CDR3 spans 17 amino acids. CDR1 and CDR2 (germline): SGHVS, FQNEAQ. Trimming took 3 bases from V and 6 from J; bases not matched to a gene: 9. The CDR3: CASSLGLAGASGQTQYF. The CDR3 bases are TGTGCCAGCAGCTTGGGACTAGCGGGGGCTTCAGGGCAGACCCAGTACTTC.

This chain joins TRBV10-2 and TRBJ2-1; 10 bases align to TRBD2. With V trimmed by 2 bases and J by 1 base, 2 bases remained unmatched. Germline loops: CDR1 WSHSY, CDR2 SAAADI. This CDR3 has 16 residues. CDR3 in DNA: TGCGCCAGCAGTGAGGGAGCGGGGGGGTCCTACAATGAGCAGTTCTTC. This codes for CASSEGAGGSYNEQFF.

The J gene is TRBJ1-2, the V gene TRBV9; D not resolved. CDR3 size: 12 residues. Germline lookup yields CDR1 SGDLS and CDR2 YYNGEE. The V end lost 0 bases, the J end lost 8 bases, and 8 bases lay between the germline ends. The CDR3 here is CASSVAYRGYTF. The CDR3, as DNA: TGTGCCAGCAGCGTAGCTTATCGGGGCTACACCTTC.

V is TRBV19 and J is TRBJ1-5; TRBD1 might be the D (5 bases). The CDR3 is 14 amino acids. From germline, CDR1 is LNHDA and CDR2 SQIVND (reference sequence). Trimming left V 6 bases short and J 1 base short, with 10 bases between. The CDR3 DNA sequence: TGTGCCAGTAGAAACCGGGACAGCAATCAGCCCCAGCATTTT. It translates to CASRNRDSNQPQHF. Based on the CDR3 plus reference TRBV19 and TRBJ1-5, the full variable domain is DGGITQSPKYLFRKEGQNVTLSCEQNLNHDAMYWYRQDPGQGLRLIYYSQIVNDFQKGDIAEGYSVSREKKESFPLTVTSAQKNPTAFYLCASRNRDSNQPQHFGDGTRLSIL.

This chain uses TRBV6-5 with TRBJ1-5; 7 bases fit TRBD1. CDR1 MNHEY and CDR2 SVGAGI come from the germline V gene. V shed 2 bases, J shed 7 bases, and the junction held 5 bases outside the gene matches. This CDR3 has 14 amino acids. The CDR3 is CASSYKGAHQPQHF. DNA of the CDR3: TGTGCCAGCAGTTACAAGGGGGCTCACCAGCCCCAGCATTTT.